This T cell receptor beta chain emerged from a study of Graves' ophthalmopathy and Graves' hyperthyroidism (dated by TCRdb to the late 2010s). About the study as a whole: Peripheral blood was collected at initial diagnosis, prior to any treatment. TCR beta repertoire signatures were used to distinguish Graves' ophthalmopathy from Graves' hyperthyroidism and to predict progression to ophthalmopathy. In total, approximately 140 blood samples were TCR-sequenced: 40 to 45 ophthalmopathy, around 75 hyperthyroidism and some 17 hyperthyroidism-to-ophthalmopathy patients. To explore V-J signatures distinguishing ophthalmopathy from hyperthyroidism, a discovery set of some 100 patients (around 42 ophthalmopathy, 57 stable hyperthyroidism) was enrolled. For independent validation, a separate cohort was made up of around 18 hyperthyroidism patients plus 17 patients who later progressed from hyperthyroidism to ophthalmopathy. T-cell repertoires of thyroid tissue and blood were compared in 5 or 6 hyperthyroidism patients. Following sampling, methimazole starting at 30 mg daily was administered to hyperthyroidism patients, and high-dose intravenous methylprednisolone was administered to ophthalmopathy patients. The roughly 100 discovery patients were randomly split 7:3 into training and test sets. General conclusions and limits of the study: The 13-signature model separated ophthalmopathy from stable hyperthyroidism with roughly 90% sensitivity and about 81% specificity in cross-validation, and 80%/75% in the test set. Most of the expanded thyroid clonotypes with a frequency above 0.001 were also detected in blood, and it was suggested that the thyroid immune response may be reflected by blood repertoires. In validation, the model predicted ophthalmopathy progression with roughly 68% sensitivity and approximately 75% specificity; 12 predicted patients were CT-confirmed with GO in a median of approximately six months. Sample size was not statistically predetermined, and group allocation was not concealed from the investigators.

For repertoire sequencing, the TCR beta CDR3 regions were amplified from RNA transcripts. The first round of RT-PCR was done with HTBI primers and the Qiagen OneStep RT-PCR kit, and was followed by a second round of multiplex PCR, then size selection and purification. Libraries were sequenced paired-end with 100 bp reads on an Illumina HiSeq2000. Turning to the authors' computational methods: SOAPnuke was used to process the reads, throwing out any read that had adapters, had uncalled bases, had a mean Phred below 15, or lacked an exact constant-primer or identifier match. COPE v1.2.5 was used to merge high-quality paired reads. Unique nucleotide sequences were defined as clonotypes and aligned to IMGT TRB V, D and J references using MiTCR v1.1. The analysis was limited to V-J combinations with a frequency above 0.0001, which together covered 98% to 99.2% of repertoires. For each V-J combination, a TCR clonal expansion and chaos score was defined as F50 clonal expansion divided by the chaos observed in the TCRdist matrix. Welch's t-statistics and random forest were used to reduce features to about a dozen V-J combinations, which were fed into a naive Bayes classifier. Thyroid-blood repertoire similarity was quantified with the Morisita-Horn index. The public reads were run again by TCRdb, first through fastp at Q25 and then through MiXCR, and only productive beta chains were kept. Rows matching on CDR3 protein sequence are summarized as one entry with the most common DNA and genes. TCRdb, rather than the study authors, made the V and J calls. The table for this sample lists almost 400,000 distinct CDR3 sequences; 15% to 20% of them were counted only once. The top ten clonotypes cover about 1.4% of the sample.

This clonotype came up many times. This clone's antigen is unknown. Base qualities are missing; no much larger clone stands one base away. Cut back by 3 bases and 1 base, the V and J ends lie 6 bases apart. The cysteine opens and the phenylalanine closes a CDR3 of 13 amino acids. Only the CDR3 DNA is retained, 39 bases long and in frame from the first base. CDR1 and CDR2 (SGHTA, FQGNSA) derive from the germline V gene. Ophthalmopathy patients were characterized by moderately to severely active disease, a Clinical Activity Score of at least 3, a NOSPECS grade of at least 4, and a disease duration under 3 months. Patients with other autoimmune diseases, uncontrolled infections, pregnancy or lactation were excluded from the study. Diagnosis was based on clinical symptoms, serum thyroxine, TRAb, thyroid ultrasound and orbital computed tomography. Using Ficoll-Paque density gradient centrifugation, PBMCs were isolated from 8.5 to 10 ml of fresh peripheral blood. Total RNA was extracted using Trizol reagent, and RNA quality was checked on an Agilent 2100 Bioanalyzer.

Source material: peripheral blood. The origin of this receptor is a woman aged 18-29 years with Graves' ophthalmopathy. Donor details come from another sample of the same person, matched by shared clones. The chain joins TRBV7-2 to TRBJ1-2, with no D gene named confidently. This receptor has the CDR3 CASSFPLNYGYTF. In nucleotide form, the sequence is TGTGCCAGCAGCTTCCCCCTTAACTATGGCTACACCTTC.